A selection of T cell receptor beta chains follows, all from one sample in a study of patients and donors after allogeneic stem cell transplantation. TCRdb reanalysed the RT-PCR reads using MiXCR and keeps one entry per CDR3 protein. The sample records about 960,000 distinct CDR3 sequences, around 17% being singletons. Sequencing was carried out using blood, either unsorted or a sorted T cell fraction (not recorded which). These receptors came from a human donor who was either an allogeneic HSCT recipient or a stem cell or donor lymphocyte infusion donor (not recorded which). It is not recorded whose cells these are; they may come from a transplant donor. Both conserved end residues are part of each CDR3. D genes are given only for firm matches. Clone size is not always given. Where it is, it says once, few, many or a class for expanded clones.

V gene,clone size,J gene,D gene,CDR3 DNA,CDR3 protein
TRBV7-3,.,TRBJ2-3,TRBD1,TGTGCCAGCAGCTTAATTCCGGGACAGGGAAAGCAGTATTTT,CASSLIPGQGKQYF
TRBV6-1,few,TRBJ2-7,TRBD2,TGTGCCAGCAGAAAAAGCGGGGGGGCCTACGAGCAGTACTTC,CASRKSGGAYEQYF
TRBV6-1,.,TRBJ2-5,.,TGTGCCAGCAGTGCCCGGGAGGAGACCCAGTACTTC,CASSAREETQYF
TRBV12-3/TRBV12-4,.,TRBJ2-7,TRBD2,TGTGCCAGCAGTTTGGGTCTAGCGGGAGCGCTCGACTACGAGCAGTACTTC,CASSLGLAGALDYEQYF
TRBV12-3/TRBV12-4,few,TRBJ2-7,.,TGTGCCAGCAGTTTCCCCCCAGCCTCCTACGAGCAGTACTTC,CASSFPPASYEQYF
TRBV12-3/TRBV12-4,few,TRBJ1-3,.,TGTGCCAGCAGTTTAGCCCCGGCGGGAAACACCATATATTTT,CASSLAPAGNTIYF
TRBV30,.,TRBJ1-6,.,TGTGCCTGGATCAAGGGGTCAGGGGAGTATTCACCCCTCCACTTT,CAWIKGSGEYSPLHF
TRBV12-3/TRBV12-4,few,TRBJ2-1,TRBD2,TGTGCCAGCAACTTTTATAGCGGGAGGGGTGATGAGCAGTTCTTC,CASNFYSGRGDEQFF
TRBV20-1,.,TRBJ2-7,TRBD1,TGCAGTGCTAGAGATTTCCAGGGGGTGGGCTACGAGCAGTACTTC,CSARDFQGVGYEQYF
TRBV9,few,TRBJ1-1,.,TGTGCCAGCAGCGTAGGCGGGCAGGGTTTGTCGGAAGCTTTCTTT,CASSVGGQGLSEAFF
TRBV6-5,few,TRBJ2-7,TRBD1,TGTGCCAGCAGTTTAGGGACAGGGGGCTATCCTACGAAGCAGTACTTC,CASSLGTGGYPTKQYF
TRBV10-2,.,TRBJ1-2,.,TGCGCCAGCAGTGATCCCCTGGACAGCTCCTATGGCTACACCTTC,CASSDPLDSSYGYTF
TRBV27,.,TRBJ2-3,TRBD2,TGTGCCAGCAGTTTTATCGCGGGAGGGCCGAATACGCAGTATTTT,CASSFIAGGPNTQYF
TRBV27,few,TRBJ2-7,.,TGTGCCAGCAGTTTTTCTGCCAACTACGAGCAGTACTTC,CASSFSANYEQYF
TRBV7-2,few,TRBJ2-2,.,TGTGCCAGCAGCTTAGGGCAGTTTAGACACACCGGGGAGCTGTTTTTT,CASSLGQFRHTGELFF
TRBV12-3/TRBV12-4,many,TRBJ1-2,.,TGTGCCAGCAGTTTAGCGCTGGGGAACTATGGCTACACCTTC,CASSLALGNYGYTF
TRBV6-1,few,TRBJ2-1,TRBD2,TGTGCCAGCAGTAATCTAGCGGGAGGGAACAATGAGCAGTTCTTC,CASSNLAGGNNEQFF
TRBV5-1,.,TRBJ2-7,TRBD2,TGCGCCAGCAGCTTGTCGGGACTAGCGGGGGGCGGCTACGAGCAGTACTTC,CASSLSGLAGGGYEQYF
TRBV9,.,TRBJ1-2,.,TGTGCCAGCAGCGTGGGAAACCATTATGGCTACACCTTC,CASSVGNHYGYTF
TRBV20-1,.,TRBJ2-2,TRBD2,TGCAGTGCTAGAGAGCGGGGGGGCGCCGGGGAGCTGTTTTTT,CSARERGGAGELFF
TRBV4-1,.,TRBJ1-5,TRBD1,TGCGCCAGCAGCCAAGCCCGGGACAGCCAGGATCAGCCCCAGCATTTT,CASSQARDSQDQPQHF
TRBV5-1,.,TRBJ1-1,TRBD1,TGCGCCAGCAGCGGGGGACAGGGGGCAGGGACTGAAGCTTTCTTT,CASSGGQGAGTEAFF
TRBV4-3,few,TRBJ1-2,.,TGCGCCAGCAGCCAAGAGGCAGGACCCTATGGCTACACCTTC,CASSQEAGPYGYTF
TRBV20-1,.,TRBJ2-7,TRBD1,TGCAGTGGGACAGGGTTTGTTTCCCGGAACTACGAGCAGTACTTC,CSGTGFVSRNYEQYF
TRBV5-1,.,TRBJ1-1,TRBD1,TGCGCCAGCAGCCCGACAGGGGGAACGGCTGAAGCTTTCTTT,CASSPTGGTAEAFF
TRBV9,.,TRBJ1-2,TRBD1,TGTGCCAGCACCCTCCCGACAGGGGGCCGGAATGGCTACACCTTC,CASTLPTGGRNGYTF
TRBV29-1,many,TRBJ1-1,.,TGCAGCGTTGAACGGTTCACTGAAGCTTTCTTT,CSVERFTEAFF
TRBV28,many,TRBJ1-2,TRBD1,TGTGCCAGCAGTTTGAGGGGGCTTGGCTACACCTTC,CASSLRGLGYTF
TRBV10-3,many,TRBJ1-5,TRBD1,TGTGCCATCAGTACGGGACAGGGACTTCAGCCCCAGCATTTT,CAISTGQGLQPQHF
TRBV6-2/TRBV6-3,.,TRBJ2-1,TRBD1,TGTGCCAGCAGTTATAGCAGGGGGCTTCGGCAGTTCTTC,CASSYSRGLRQFF
TRBV4-1,.,TRBJ2-2,TRBD1,TGCGCCAGCAGCTTGCCCCAGGGGGCGTACGATCTCGGGGAGCTGTTTTTT,CASSLPQGAYDLGELFF
TRBV9,few,TRBJ2-5,TRBD2,TGTGCCAGCAGCGTAGGGGGACTATCGAAGACCCAGTACTTC,CASSVGGLSKTQYF
TRBV15,few,TRBJ2-1,TRBD2,TGTGCCACCAGCAGCGGACTAGCGGGTAGTGAGCAGTTCTTC,CATSSGLAGSEQFF
TRBV4-3,.,TRBJ1-3,TRBD1,TGCGCCAGCAGCTGGAGGACAGGGGGAAACACCATATATTTT,CASSWRTGGNTIYF
TRBV29-1,.,TRBJ1-3,TRBD1,TGCAGCGCGTCGTGGACAGGCTCTGGAAACACCATATATTTT,CSASWTGSGNTIYF
TRBV20-1,many,TRBJ1-5,.,TGCAGTGCTTTGCCGGGACGGACTATAGGCAATCAGCCCCAGCATTTT,CSALPGRTIGNQPQHF
TRBV20-1,few,TRBJ1-2,.,TGCAGTGCTACCTCAGGACTCGGTGGCTACACCTTC,CSATSGLGGYTF
TRBV9,few,TRBJ1-1,.,TGTGCCAGCAGCAAAGACGGGGGGGGTTCGAACACTGAAGCTTTCTTT,CASSKDGGGSNTEAFF
TRBV7-8,.,TRBJ2-7,.,TGTGCCAGCAGCGGTGGACAGTACGAGCAGTACTTC,CASSGGQYEQYF
TRBV12-3/TRBV12-4,few,TRBJ1-2,TRBD1,TGTGCCAGCAGCCTACAGGGGTCCCTTGGCTACACCTTC,CASSLQGSLGYTF
TRBV5-1,.,TRBJ1-5,.,TGCGCCAGCAGCTTGGGCGACGACGGGATCCAGCCCCAGCATTTT,CASSLGDDGIQPQHF
TRBV20-1,few,TRBJ2-3,.,TGCAGTGCTAGCAAAAGCACAGATACGCAGTATTTT,CSASKSTDTQYF
TRBV5-5,few,TRBJ1-1,.,TGTGCCAGCAGCTTGGGGGGACCCTCTGAAGCTTTCTTT,CASSLGGPSEAFF
TRBV2,.,TRBJ1-1,TRBD1,TGTGCCAGCCGGGACAGGGGGGCTTTGAACACTGAAGCTTTCTTT,CASRDRGALNTEAFF
TRBV20-1,few,TRBJ2-5,TRBD2,TGCAGTGCTAGAGGATCGGGAGGGGGAGAGACCCAGTACTTC,CSARGSGGGETQYF
TRBV4-1,few,TRBJ2-7,TRBD2,TGCGCCAGCAGACTTCCGACTAGCGGCATATACGAGCAGTACTTC,CASRLPTSGIYEQYF
TRBV19,.,TRBJ2-7,TRBD1,TGTGCCAGCCCCGGGTGGGACAGGGTATTCCACGAGCAGTACTTC,CASPGWDRVFHEQYF
TRBV10-3,few,TRBJ1-5,TRBD1,TGTGCCATCAGTGAGTCGGGACAGGGGTTTAAGCAGCCCCAGCATTTT,CAISESGQGFKQPQHF